This T cell receptor beta chain was documented in a study of response to subunit inactivated influenza vaccine. In regard to this clonotype: The antigen is unknown.

TCRdb analysed the RT-PCR reads with MiXCR anew, one entry per CDR3 protein. The table shows around 570,000 distinct CDR3 sequences, with 7.6% occurring only once. Study-level findings and limits: After each seasonal influenza vaccination, few new T cells are recruited, the authors suggested.

The V and J ends lost 7 bases and 3 bases, in that order; junction bases with no gene match: 23. The V gene's germline CDR1 is DFQATT and CDR2 SNEGSKA (reference sequence). The CDR3 runs to 19 residues. The rearrangement uses TRBV20-1 and TRBJ2-1, with 8 bases matching TRBD2. The source was PBMCs from blood, collected 23 to 25 months after vaccination. The source is a man between 50 and 69 years old who received an inactivated influenza vaccine. Written as DNA, the CDR3 is TGCAGTGGCGAGATCCCGGGCTTAGCGGGGCCGGGGGGCTACAATGAGCAGTTCTTC. It yields the protein CSGEIPGLAGPGGYNEQFF.